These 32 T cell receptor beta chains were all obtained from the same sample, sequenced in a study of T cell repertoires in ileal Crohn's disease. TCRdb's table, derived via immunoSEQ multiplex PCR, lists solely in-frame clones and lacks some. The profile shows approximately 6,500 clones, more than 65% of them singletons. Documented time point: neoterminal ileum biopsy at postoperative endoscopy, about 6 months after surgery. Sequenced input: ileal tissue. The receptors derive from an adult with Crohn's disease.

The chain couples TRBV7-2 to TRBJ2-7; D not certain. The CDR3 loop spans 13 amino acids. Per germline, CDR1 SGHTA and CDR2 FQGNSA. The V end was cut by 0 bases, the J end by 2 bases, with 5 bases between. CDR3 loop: CASSLAGAYEQYF. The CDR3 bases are TGTGCCAGCAGCTTAGCGGGCGCCTACGAGCAGTACTTC.

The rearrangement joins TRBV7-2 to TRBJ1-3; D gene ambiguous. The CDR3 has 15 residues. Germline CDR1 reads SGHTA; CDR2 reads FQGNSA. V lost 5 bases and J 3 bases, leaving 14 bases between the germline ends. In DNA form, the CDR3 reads TGTGCCAGCAGCCGATTAGGAGGCGGTGGAAACACCATATATTTT. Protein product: CASSRLGGGGNTIYF.

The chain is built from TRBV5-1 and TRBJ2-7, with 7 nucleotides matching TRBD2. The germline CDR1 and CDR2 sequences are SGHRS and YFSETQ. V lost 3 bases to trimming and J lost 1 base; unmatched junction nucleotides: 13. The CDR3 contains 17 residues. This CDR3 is CASSWGSWAGASYEQYF. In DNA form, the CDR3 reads TGCGCCAGCAGCTGGGGATCCTGGGCGGGAGCGTCCTACGAGCAGTACTTC.

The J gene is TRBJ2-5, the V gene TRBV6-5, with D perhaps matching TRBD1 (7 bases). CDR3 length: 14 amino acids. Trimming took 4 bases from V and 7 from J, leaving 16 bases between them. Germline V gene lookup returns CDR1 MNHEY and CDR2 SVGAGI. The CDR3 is CASSLTGRAGTQYF. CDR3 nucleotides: TGTGCCAGCAGTTTGACAGGGAGAGCGGGGACCCAGTACTTC.

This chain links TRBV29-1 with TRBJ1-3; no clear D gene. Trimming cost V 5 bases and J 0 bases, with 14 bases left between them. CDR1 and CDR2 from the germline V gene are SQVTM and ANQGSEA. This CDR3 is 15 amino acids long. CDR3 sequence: CSVQTTANSGNTIYF. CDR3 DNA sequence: TGCAGCGTTCAAACAACAGCTAACTCTGGAAACACCATATATTTT. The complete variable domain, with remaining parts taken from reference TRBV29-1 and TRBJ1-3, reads SAVISQKPSRDICQRGTSLTIQCQVDSQVTMMFWYRQQPGQSLTLIATANQGSEATYESGFVIDKFPISRPNLTFSTLTVSNMSPEDSSIYLCSVQTTANSGNTIYFGEGSWLTVV.

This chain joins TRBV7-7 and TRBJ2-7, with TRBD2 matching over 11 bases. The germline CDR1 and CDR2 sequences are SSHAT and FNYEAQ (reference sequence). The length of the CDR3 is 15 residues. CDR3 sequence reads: CASSPSGGPSYEQYF. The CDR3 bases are TGTGCTAGTTCTCCTAGCGGGGGGCCGTCCTACGAGCAGTACTTC.

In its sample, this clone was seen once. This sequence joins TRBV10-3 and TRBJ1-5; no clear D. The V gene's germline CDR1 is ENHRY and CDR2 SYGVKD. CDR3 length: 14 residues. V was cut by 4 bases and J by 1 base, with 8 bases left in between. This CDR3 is CAISGQESNQPQHF. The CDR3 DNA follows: TGTGCCATCAGTGGGCAGGAAAGCAATCAGCCCCAGCATTTT.

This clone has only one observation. The CDR3 is CAISESKVRPGGTGVVYEQYF. The DNA for the CDR3 is TGTGCCATCAGTGAGTCGAAAGTACGCCCCGGGGGGACAGGGGTTGTCTACGAGCAGTACTTC. The chain is built from TRBV10-3 and TRBJ2-7, with TRBD1 matching over 10 bases. V gave up 0 bases and J gave up 3 bases; unmatched junction bases: 20. Germline values: CDR1 ENHRY, CDR2 SYGVKD. The CDR3 consists of 21 residues.

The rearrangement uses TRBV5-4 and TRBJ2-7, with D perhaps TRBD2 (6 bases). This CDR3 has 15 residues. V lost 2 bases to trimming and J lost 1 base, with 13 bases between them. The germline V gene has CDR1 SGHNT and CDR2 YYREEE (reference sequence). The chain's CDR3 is CASSLAGGKSYEQYF. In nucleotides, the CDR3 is TGTGCCAGCAGCTTAGCAGGAGGGAAATCCTACGAGCAGTACTTC.

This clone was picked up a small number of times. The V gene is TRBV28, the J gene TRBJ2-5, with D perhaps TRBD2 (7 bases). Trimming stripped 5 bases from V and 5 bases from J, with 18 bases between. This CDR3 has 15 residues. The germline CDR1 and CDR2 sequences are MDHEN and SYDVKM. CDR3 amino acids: CASSPTGGKWETQYF. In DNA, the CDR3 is TGTGCCAGCAGTCCCACGGGGGGCAAGTGGGAGACCCAGTACTTC.

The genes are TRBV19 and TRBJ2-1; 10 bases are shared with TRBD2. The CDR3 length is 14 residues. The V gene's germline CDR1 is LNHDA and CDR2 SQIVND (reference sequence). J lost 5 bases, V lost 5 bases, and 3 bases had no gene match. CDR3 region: CASSWTSGNNEQFF. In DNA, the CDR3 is TGTGCCAGTAGTTGGACTAGCGGTAACAATGAGCAGTTCTTC.

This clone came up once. The CDR3 DNA follows: TGTGCCAGCAGTTCACTAGCGGGGGGGCAGGGTACGCAGTATTTT. This sequence encodes CASSSLAGGQGTQYF. The chain links TRBV28 to TRBJ2-3; 13 nucleotides agree with TRBD2. V gave up 4 bases and J gave up 8 bases; unmatched junction bases: 6. Germline CDR1 is MDHEN and CDR2 is SYDVKM. The CDR3 totals 15 residues.

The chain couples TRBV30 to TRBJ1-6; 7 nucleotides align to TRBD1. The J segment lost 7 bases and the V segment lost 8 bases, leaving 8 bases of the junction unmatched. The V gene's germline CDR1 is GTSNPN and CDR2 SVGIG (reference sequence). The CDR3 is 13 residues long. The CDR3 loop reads CARRDSGNSPLHF. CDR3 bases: TGTGCCCGCCGGGACAGCGGAAATTCACCCCTCCACTTT. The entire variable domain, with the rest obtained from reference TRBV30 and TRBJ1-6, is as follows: SQTIHQWPATLVQPVGSPLSLECTVEGTSNPNLYWYRQAAGRGLQLLFYSVGIGQISSEVPQNLSASRPQDRQFILSSKKLLLSDSGFYLCARRDSGNSPLHFGNGTRLTVT.

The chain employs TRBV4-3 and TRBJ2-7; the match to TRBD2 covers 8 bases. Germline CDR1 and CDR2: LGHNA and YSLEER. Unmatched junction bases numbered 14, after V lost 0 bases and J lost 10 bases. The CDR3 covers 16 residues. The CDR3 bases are TGCGCCAGCAGCCAAGATAGCCTAGCGGGTGGGGTGGGACAGTACTTC. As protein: CASSQDSLAGGVGQYF.

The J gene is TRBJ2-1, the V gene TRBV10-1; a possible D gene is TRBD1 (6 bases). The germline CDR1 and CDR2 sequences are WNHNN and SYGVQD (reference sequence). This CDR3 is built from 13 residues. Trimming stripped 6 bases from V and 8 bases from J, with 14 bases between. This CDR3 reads CASSRGPFDEQFF. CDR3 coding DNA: TGCGCCAGCAGCAGGGGTCCCTTTGATGAGCAGTTCTTC.

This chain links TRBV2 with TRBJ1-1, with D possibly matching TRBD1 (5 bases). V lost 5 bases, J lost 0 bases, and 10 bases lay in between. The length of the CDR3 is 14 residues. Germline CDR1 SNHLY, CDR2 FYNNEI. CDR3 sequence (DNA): TGTGCCAGCAGTTTAGACAGCTTGAACACTGAAGCTTTCTTT. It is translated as CASSLDSLNTEAFF.

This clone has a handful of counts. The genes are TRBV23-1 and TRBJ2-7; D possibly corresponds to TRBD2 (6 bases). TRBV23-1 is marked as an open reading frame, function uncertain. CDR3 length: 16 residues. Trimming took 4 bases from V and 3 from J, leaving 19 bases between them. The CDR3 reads CASSRGVTWGYYEQYF. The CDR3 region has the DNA TGCGCCAGCAGTCGGGGGGTGACTTGGGGATACTACGAGCAGTACTTC.

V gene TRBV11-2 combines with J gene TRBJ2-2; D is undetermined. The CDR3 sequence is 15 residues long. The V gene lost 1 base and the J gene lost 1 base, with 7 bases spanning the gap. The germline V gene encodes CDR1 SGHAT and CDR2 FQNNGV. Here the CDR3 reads CASSLGALNTGELFF. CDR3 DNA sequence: TGTGCCAGCAGCTTAGGGGCCCTGAACACCGGGGAGCTGTTTTTT.

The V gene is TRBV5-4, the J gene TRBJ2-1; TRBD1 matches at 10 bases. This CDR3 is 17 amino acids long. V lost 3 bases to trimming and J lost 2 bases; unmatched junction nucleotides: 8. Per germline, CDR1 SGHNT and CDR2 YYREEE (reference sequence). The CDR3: CASSSPTGGYTYNEQFF. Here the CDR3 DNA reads TGTGCCAGCAGCTCTCCGACAGGGGGCTATACCTACAATGAGCAGTTCTTC.

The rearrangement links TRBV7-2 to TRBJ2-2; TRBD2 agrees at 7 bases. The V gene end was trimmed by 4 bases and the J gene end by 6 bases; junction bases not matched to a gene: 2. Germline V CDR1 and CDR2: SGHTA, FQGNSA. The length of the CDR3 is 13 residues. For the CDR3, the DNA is TGTGCCAGCAGCTCCCGGGGGGCCGGGGAGCTGTTTTTT. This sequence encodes CASSSRGAGELFF.

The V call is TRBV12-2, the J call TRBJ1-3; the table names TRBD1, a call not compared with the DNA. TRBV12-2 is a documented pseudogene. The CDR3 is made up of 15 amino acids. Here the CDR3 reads CASRLWTGEGNTIYF. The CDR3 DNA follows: TGTGCAAGTCGCTTGTGGACAGGGGAGGGAAACACCATATATTTT.

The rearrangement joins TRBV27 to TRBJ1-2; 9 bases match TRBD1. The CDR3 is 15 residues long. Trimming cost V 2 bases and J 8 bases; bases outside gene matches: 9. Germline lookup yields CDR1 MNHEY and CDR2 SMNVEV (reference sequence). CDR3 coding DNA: TGTGCCAGCAGTTTAAGGCGGGACAGGGCTGACGGCTACACCTTC. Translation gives CASSLRRDRADGYTF.

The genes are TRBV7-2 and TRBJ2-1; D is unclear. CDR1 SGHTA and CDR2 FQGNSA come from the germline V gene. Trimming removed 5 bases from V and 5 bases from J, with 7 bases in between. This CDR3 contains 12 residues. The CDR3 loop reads CASSPYDNEQFF. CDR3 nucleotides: TGTGCCAGCAGCCCCTATGACAATGAGCAGTTCTTC. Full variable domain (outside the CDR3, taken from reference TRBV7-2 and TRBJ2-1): GAGVSQSPSNKVTEKGKDVELRCDPISGHTALYWYRQSLGQGLEFLIYFQGNSAPDKSGLPSDRFSAERTGGSVSTLTIQRTQQEDSAVYLCASSPYDNEQFFGPGTRLTVL.

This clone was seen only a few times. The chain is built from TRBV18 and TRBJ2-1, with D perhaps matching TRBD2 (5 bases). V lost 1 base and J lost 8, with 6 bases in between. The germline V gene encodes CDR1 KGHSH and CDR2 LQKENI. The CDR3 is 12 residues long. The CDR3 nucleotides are TGTGCCAGCTCACCACTCGGGGATGAGCAGTTCTTC. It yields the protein CASSPLGDEQFF.

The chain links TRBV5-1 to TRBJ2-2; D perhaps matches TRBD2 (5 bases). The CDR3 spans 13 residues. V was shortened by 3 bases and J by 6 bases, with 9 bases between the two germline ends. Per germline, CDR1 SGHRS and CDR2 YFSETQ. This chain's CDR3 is CASSSEAPGELFF. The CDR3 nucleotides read TGCGCCAGCAGCTCGGAGGCCCCCGGGGAGCTGTTTTTT.

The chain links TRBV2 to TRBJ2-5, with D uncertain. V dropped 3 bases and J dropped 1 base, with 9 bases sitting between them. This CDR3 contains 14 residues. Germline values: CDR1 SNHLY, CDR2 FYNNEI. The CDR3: CASSDHYSQETQYF. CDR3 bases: TGTGCCAGCAGTGACCACTACTCCCAAGAGACCCAGTACTTC.

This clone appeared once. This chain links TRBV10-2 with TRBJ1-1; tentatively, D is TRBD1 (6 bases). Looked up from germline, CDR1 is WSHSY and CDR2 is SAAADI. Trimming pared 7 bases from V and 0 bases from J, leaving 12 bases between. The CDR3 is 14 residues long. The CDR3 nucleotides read TGCGCCAGCATCGGGACACAAATGAACACTGAAGCTTTCTTT. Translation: CASIGTQMNTEAFF.

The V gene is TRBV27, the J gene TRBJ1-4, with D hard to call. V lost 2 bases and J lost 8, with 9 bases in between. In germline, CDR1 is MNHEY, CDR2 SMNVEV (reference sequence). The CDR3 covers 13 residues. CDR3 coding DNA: TGTGCCAGCAGTTTACGGGAAGGGGAAAAACTGTTTTTT. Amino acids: CASSLREGEKLFF.

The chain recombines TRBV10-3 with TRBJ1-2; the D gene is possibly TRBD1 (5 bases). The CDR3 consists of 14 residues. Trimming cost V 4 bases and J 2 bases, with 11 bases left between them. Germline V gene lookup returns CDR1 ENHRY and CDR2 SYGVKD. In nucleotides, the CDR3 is TGTGCCATCAGTGTAGGGGCCCTCAACTATGGCTACACCTTC. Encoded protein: CAISVGALNYGYTF.

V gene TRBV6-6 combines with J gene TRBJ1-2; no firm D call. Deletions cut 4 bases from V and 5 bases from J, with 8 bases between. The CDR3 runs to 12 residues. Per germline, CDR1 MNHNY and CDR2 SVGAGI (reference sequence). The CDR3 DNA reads TGTGCCAGCAGTTCGACGGGATATGGCTACACCTTC. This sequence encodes CASSSTGYGYTF.

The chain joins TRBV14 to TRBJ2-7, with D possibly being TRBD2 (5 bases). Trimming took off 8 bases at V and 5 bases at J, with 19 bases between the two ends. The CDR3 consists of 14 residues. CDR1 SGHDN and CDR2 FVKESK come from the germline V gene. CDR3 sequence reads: CASRRSGSANEQYF. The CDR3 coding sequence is TGTGCCAGCCGGAGGTCGGGTAGCGCCAACGAGCAGTACTTC.

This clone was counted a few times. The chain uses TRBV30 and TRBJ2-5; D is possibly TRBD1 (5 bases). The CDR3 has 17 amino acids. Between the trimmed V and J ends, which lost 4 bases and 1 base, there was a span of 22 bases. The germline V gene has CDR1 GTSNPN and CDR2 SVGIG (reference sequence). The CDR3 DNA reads TGTGCCTGGATTCTTCCACTCCGGACACCTTCCCAAGAGACCCAGTACTTC. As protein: CAWILPLRTPSQETQYF.